This T cell receptor (beta chain) was recovered during a study of T cells in Graves' hyperthyroidism and ophthalmopathy. Study-level information: Peripheral blood was obtained at initial diagnosis, preceding any treatment.

Researchers amplified the TCR beta CDR3 regions from RNA transcripts. HTBI primers were used for first-round RT-PCR of the TCR CDR3. TCRdb fed the multiplex PCR reads into MiXCR, producing one record per CDR3 protein. The profile shows approximately 590,000 distinct CDR3 sequences, around 16% of them singletons. Looked up from germline, CDR1 is SNHLY and CDR2 is FYNNEI. CDR3 size: 14 residues. In regard to this clonotype: The germline gene is not matched at one end of the junction; a read error may be the cause.

Exclusion of a patient resulted from uncontrolled infection, other autoimmune disease, pregnancy or lactation. The authors obtained PBMCs from roughly 10 ml of fresh peripheral blood. What was sequenced was blood. The J gene is TRBJ1-1, the V gene TRBV2; possible D gene TRBD1, 5 bases. The source is a woman younger than 45 with Graves' hyperthyroidism. In DNA, the CDR3 is TGTGGCAGCAGTGAAGTCCGAGGGGCCACTGAAGCTTTCTTT. Its protein product is CGSSEVRGATEAFF.